These 9 T cell receptor beta chains originate from one sample sequenced in a study of immune cell composition in non-small cell lung cancer. Measured with immunoSEQ multiplex PCR; TCRdb has only the in-frame clones, and not every one. Found here are thousands of clones, roughly 62% of them singletons; the top ten hold more than 8%. Sequenced material: lung tumor tissue. The source of these receptors is a human donor with non-small cell lung cancer.

V and J are TRBV5-4 and TRBJ1-1; the match to TRBD1 covers 8 bases. Unmatched junction bases numbered 4, after V lost 0 bases and J lost 6 bases. Germline-derived CDR1 and CDR2 are SGHNT and YYREEE (reference sequence). This CDR3 has 14 residues. CDR3 sequence (DNA): TGTGCCAGCAGCTTGGCAGGGGGCGGGTCTGAAGCTTTCTTT. This encodes CASSLAGGGSEAFF.

The chain has TRBV5-1 and TRBJ2-3, with D perhaps matching TRBD1 (6 bases). The CDR3 runs 17 residues. V was clipped by 0 bases and J by 3 bases, with 17 bases between them. From germline, CDR1 is SGHRS and CDR2 YFSETQ. The CDR3 region is CASSLDFIGQPTDTQYF. CDR3 coding DNA: TGCGCCAGCAGCTTGGACTTTATAGGACAGCCAACAGATACGCAGTATTTT. Full variable domain (missing parts from reference TRBV5-1 and TRBJ2-3): KAGVTQTPRYLIKTRGQQVTLSCSPISGHRSVSWYQQTPGQGLQFLFEYFSETQRNKGNFPGRFSGRQFSNSRSEMNVSTLELGDSALYLCASSLDFIGQPTDTQYFGPGTRLTVL.

V and J are TRBV28 and TRBJ2-1, with D possibly matching TRBD1 (6 bases). Per the germline V gene, CDR1 is MDHEN and CDR2 is SYDVKM. CDR3 length: 14 residues. The V and J ends lost 5 bases and 8 bases respectively, with 16 bases between them. The CDR3 DNA follows: TGTGCCAGCAGTCTCGGACAGCCTGGGGATGAGCAGTTCTTC. Amino acid sequence: CASSLGQPGDEQFF.

The rearrangement links TRBV7-3 to TRBJ2-3; D is perhaps TRBD2 (5 bases). Germline assignment: CDR1 SGHTA and CDR2 FQGTGA. This CDR3 has 12 amino acids. Trimming left V 2 bases short and J 6 bases short, with 6 bases between. The CDR3 nucleotides are TGTGCCAGCAGCTTATCGGGGGATACGCAGTATTTT. Its protein product is CASSLSGDTQYF.

The gene calls are TRBV5-1 and TRBJ1-1; 7 bases align to TRBD1. This CDR3 is built from 14 residues. Trimming cost V 4 bases and J 8 bases; bases outside gene matches: 11. Germline V CDR1 and CDR2: SGHRS, YFSETQ. CDR3 sequence (DNA): TGCGCCAGCAGCGACGGGACAGCCCTTTGGGAAGCTTTCTTT. Translating it yields CASSDGTALWEAFF.

The gene calls are TRBV5-1 and TRBJ1-4, with TRBD1 matching over 11 bases. V was clipped by 3 bases and J by 8 bases; unmatched bases: 9. Per germline, CDR1 SGHRS and CDR2 YFSETQ. The length of the CDR3 is 16 residues. The CDR3 reads CASSYEPGTGGEKLFF. The CDR3 nucleotides are TGCGCCAGCAGCTACGAACCCGGGACAGGGGGGGAAAAACTGTTTTTT.

This clone turned up a few times. V gene TRBV6-5 combines with J gene TRBJ2-5; the D gene is possibly TRBD1 (5 bases). Germline assignment: CDR1 MNHEY and CDR2 SVGAGI. The germline V and J ends were trimmed by 0 bases and 4 bases, with 9 bases remaining between them. The length of the CDR3 is 14 residues. CDR3 protein: CASSYSRRAETQYF. CDR3 in DNA: TGTGCCAGCAGTTACTCGCGCAGGGCAGAGACCCAGTACTTC.

The chain is built from TRBV18 and TRBJ2-1; D might be TRBD1 (6 bases). Germline V lookup: CDR1 KGHSH, CDR2 LQKENI. The V and J ends lost 7 bases and 5 bases respectively, with 15 bases between them. The CDR3 is 14 residues long. CDR3 amino acids: CASLVGQNDNEQFF. Here the CDR3 DNA reads TGTGCCAGCTTGGTAGGACAGAACGACAATGAGCAGTTCTTC.

The chain joins TRBV10-3 to TRBJ2-5; TRBD2 is a possible D gene (5 bases). This CDR3 is 13 amino acids long. CDR1 is ENHRY and CDR2 is SYGVKD in the germline V gene. V was trimmed by 7 bases and J by 4 bases, leaving 13 bases between them. The CDR3 spells CAINPGEGETQYF. CDR3 DNA: TGTGCCATCAACCCCGGGGAAGGAGAGACCCAGTACTTC.